Listed below are T cell receptor beta chains from one sample, sequenced in a study of T cell repertoires in cytomegalovirus infection. Their antigen targets remain unknown. TCRdb redid the calling of the reads with MiXCR, one entry per CDR3 protein. The profile shows under 300,000 distinct CDR3 sequences, roughly a fifth of them singletons. The sequences come from cultured PBMCs, collected from culture after CMV antigen stimulation. These receptors were taken from a human donor in good health (CMV status not recorded). Some clones in this sample may be carry-over from other donors' samples. The CDR3 runs from the conserved cysteine through the conserved F or W. The D gene is left open where the match is weak. Expanded clones are given a class, and other clones once, few, many or no size at all.

abundance: -; d_gene: -; v_gene: TRBV7-2; j_gene: TRBJ2-1; CDR3aa: CASSETRGRHNEQFF; CDR3nt: TGTGCCAGCAGCGAGACTAGAGGGAGACACAATGAGCAGTTCTTC
abundance: few; d_gene: -; v_gene: TRBV12-3/TRBV12-4; j_gene: TRBJ2-3; CDR3aa: CASSLGRGERDTSPDTQYF; CDR3nt: TGTGCCAGCAGTTTGGGCAGGGGAGAAAGGGATACCAGCCCGGATACGCAGTATTTT
abundance: -; d_gene: -; v_gene: TRBV20-1; j_gene: TRBJ2-7; CDR3aa: CSAIPGPTYEQYF; CDR3nt: TGCAGTGCTATACCGGGCCCTACCTACGAGCAGTACTTC
abundance: many; d_gene: TRBD1; v_gene: TRBV7-2; j_gene: TRBJ2-5; CDR3aa: CASSIGQGQETQYF; CDR3nt: TGTGCCAGCAGCATTGGACAGGGCCAAGAGACCCAGTACTTC
abundance: many; d_gene: -; v_gene: TRBV7-2; j_gene: TRBJ1-3; CDR3aa: CASSLSAWGNTIYF; CDR3nt: TGTGCCAGCAGCCTTAGCGCGTGGGGAAACACCATATATTTT
abundance: -; d_gene: -; v_gene: TRBV11-3; j_gene: TRBJ2-5; CDR3aa: CASSSSWAQETQYF; CDR3nt: TGTGCCAGCAGCTCAAGTTGGGCGCAAGAGACCCAGTACTTC
abundance: many; d_gene: -; v_gene: TRBV12-3/TRBV12-4; j_gene: TRBJ2-4; CDR3aa: CASSLWGENIQYF; CDR3nt: TGTGCCAGCAGTTTATGGGGGGAAAACATTCAGTACTTC
abundance: -; d_gene: -; v_gene: TRBV5-5; j_gene: TRBJ1-1; CDR3aa: CASSTDVGTEAFF; CDR3nt: TGTGCCAGCAGCACTGATGTGGGGACTGAAGCTTTCTTT
abundance: many; d_gene: -; v_gene: TRBV7-8; j_gene: TRBJ2-3; CDR3aa: CASSLTPRAVVTDTQYF; CDR3nt: TGTGCCAGCAGCCTAACTCCTCGGGCCGTGGTTACAGATACGCAGTATTTT
abundance: many; d_gene: TRBD1; v_gene: TRBV7-3; j_gene: TRBJ1-6; CDR3aa: CASSSGQGDTSPLHF; CDR3nt: TGTGCCAGCAGCTCCGGACAGGGCGATACTTCACCCCTCCACTTT
abundance: few; d_gene: -; v_gene: TRBV7-2; j_gene: TRBJ1-1; CDR3aa: CASSLGQGKSSEAFF; CDR3nt: TGTGCCAGCAGCTTAGGTCAGGGGAAGAGTTCTGAAGCTTTCTTT
abundance: few; d_gene: -; v_gene: TRBV7-6; j_gene: TRBJ2-2; CDR3aa: CASSLTQGRNTGELFF; CDR3nt: TGTGCCAGCAGCTTAACTCAGGGCCGGAACACCGGGGAGCTGTTTTTT
abundance: -; d_gene: TRBD2; v_gene: TRBV20-1; j_gene: TRBJ2-7; CDR3aa: CSAETTSGVYEQYF; CDR3nt: TGCAGTGCCGAGACCACTAGCGGGGTCTACGAGCAGTACTTC
abundance: -; d_gene: -; v_gene: TRBV7-9; j_gene: TRBJ2-1; CDR3aa: CASSLTLDEQFF; CDR3nt: TGTGCCAGCAGCTTAACTTTAGATGAGCAGTTCTTC
abundance: -; d_gene: -; v_gene: TRBV6-1; j_gene: TRBJ2-7; CDR3aa: CASSSTFRWEEQYF; CDR3nt: TGTGCCAGCAGTTCCACCTTCAGATGGGAAGAGCAGTACTTC
abundance: many; d_gene: TRBD1; v_gene: TRBV12-3/TRBV12-4; j_gene: TRBJ1-1; CDR3aa: CASSLVGQGTPDAFF; CDR3nt: TGTGCCAGCAGTTTAGTGGGACAGGGGACCCCCGATGCTTTCTTT